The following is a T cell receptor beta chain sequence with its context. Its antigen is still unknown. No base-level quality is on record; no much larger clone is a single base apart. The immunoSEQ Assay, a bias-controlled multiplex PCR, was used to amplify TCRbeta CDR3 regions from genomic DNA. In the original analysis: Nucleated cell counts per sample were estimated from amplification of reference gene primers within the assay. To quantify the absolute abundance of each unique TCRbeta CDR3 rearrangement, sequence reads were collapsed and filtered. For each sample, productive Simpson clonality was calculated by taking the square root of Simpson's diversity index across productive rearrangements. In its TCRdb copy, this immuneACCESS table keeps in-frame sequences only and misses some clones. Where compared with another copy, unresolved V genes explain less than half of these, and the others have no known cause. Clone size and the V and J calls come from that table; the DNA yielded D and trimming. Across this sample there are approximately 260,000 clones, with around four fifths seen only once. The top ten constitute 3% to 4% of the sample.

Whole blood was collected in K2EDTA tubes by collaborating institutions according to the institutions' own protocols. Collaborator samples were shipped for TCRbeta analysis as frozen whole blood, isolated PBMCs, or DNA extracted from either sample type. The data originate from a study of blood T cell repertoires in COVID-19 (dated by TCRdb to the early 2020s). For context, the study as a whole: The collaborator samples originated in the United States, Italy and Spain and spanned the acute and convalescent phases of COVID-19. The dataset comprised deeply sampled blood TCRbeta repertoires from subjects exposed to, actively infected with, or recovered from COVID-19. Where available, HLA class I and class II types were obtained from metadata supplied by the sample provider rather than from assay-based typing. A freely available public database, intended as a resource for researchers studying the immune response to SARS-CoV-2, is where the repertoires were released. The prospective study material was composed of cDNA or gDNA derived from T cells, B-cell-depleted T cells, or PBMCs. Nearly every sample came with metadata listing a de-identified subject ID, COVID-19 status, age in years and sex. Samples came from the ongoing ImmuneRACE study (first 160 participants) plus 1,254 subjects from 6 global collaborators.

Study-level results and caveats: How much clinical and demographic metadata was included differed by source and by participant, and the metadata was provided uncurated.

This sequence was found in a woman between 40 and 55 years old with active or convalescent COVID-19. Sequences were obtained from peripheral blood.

DNA sequence: TGTGCCAGCAGCCTCCTTGGCAACTATGGCTACACCTTC. Its protein reads: CASSLLGNYGYTF. The chain links TRBV14 with TRBJ1-2, with the D gene call left open. The CDR3 starts with the cysteine, ends with the phenylalanine, and has 13 residues. Only CDR3 DNA is held: 39 bases, read in frame from base 1. The V end loses 4 bases and the J end loses 2 bases, and a stretch of 8 bases separates them. From the germline V gene, CDR1 is SGHDN and CDR2 is FVKESK.